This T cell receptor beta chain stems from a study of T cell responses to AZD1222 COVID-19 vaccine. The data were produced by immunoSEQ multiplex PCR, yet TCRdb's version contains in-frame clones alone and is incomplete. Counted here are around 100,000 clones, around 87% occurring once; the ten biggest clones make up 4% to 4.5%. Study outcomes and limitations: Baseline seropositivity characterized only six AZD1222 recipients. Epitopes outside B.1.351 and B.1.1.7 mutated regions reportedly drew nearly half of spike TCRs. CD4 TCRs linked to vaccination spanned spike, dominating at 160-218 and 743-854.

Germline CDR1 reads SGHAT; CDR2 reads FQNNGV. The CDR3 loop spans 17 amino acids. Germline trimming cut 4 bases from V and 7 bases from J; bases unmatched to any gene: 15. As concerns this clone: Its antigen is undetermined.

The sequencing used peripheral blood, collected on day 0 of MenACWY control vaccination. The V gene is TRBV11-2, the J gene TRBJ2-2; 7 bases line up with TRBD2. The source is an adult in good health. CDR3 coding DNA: TGTGCCAGCAGCTCCACGACCTCTACTAGCGCGGGCGGGGAGCTGTTTTTT. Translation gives CASSSTTSTSAGGELFF.